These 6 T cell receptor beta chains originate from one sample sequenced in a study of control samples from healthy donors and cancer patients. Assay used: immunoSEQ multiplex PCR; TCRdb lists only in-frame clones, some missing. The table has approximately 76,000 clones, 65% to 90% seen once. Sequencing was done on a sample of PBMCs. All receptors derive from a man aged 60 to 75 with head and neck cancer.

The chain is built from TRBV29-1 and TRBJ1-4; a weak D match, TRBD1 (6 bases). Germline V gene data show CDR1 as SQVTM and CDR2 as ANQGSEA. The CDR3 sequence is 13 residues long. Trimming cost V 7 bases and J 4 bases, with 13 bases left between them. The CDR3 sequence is CSAWDNHNEKLFF. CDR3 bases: TGCAGCGCATGGGACAATCATAATGAAAAACTGTTTTTT.

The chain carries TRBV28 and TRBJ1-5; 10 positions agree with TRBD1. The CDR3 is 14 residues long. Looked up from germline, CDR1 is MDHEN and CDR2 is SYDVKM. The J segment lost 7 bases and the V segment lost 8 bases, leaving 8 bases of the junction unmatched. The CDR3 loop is CASHGQGGEQPQHF. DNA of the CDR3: TGTGCCAGCCACGGACAGGGGGGGGAGCAGCCCCAGCATTTT.

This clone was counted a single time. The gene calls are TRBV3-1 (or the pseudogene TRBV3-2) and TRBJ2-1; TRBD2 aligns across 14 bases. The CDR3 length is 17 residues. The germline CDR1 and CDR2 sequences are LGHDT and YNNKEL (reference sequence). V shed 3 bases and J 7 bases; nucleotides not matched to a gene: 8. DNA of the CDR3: TGTGCCAGCAGCCATCAAACCGGGACTAGCGGGAGTAATGAGCAGTTCTTC. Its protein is CASSHQTGTSGSNEQFF.

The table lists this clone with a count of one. CDR3 nucleotide sequence: TGTGCCAGTAGTATAGAACTACCGCCCTACGAGCAGTACTTC. Its protein product is CASSIELPPYEQYF. The genes are TRBV19 and TRBJ2-7; no reliable D call. This CDR3 has 14 residues. The germline gives CDR1 LNHDA, CDR2 SQIVND (reference sequence). Trimming shortened V by 0 bases and J by 2 bases, and 8 bases separated the two germline ends. Using reference TRBV19 and TRBJ2-7 for the parts outside the CDR3, the full variable domain is DGGITQSPKYLFRKEGQNVTLSCEQNLNHDAMYWYRQDPGQGLRLIYYSQIVNDFQKGDIAEGYSVSREKKESFPLTVTSAQKNPTAFYLCASSIELPPYEQYFGPGTRLTVT.

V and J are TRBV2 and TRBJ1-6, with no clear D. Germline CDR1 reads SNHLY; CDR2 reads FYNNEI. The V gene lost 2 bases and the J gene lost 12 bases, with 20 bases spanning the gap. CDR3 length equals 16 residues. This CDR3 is CASSELGADNAQPLHF. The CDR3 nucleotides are TGTGCCAGCAGTGAATTGGGTGCAGACAACGCCCAACCCCTCCACTTT.

The CDR3 coding sequence is TGTGCCAGCAGCTTAAGTGGCAGTAACTATGGCTACACCTTC. Protein product: CASSLSGSNYGYTF. This chain uses TRBV7-8 with TRBJ1-2; D gene ambiguous. The CDR3 has 14 residues. V was cut by 2 bases and J by 1 base, with 8 bases left in between. Germline V gives CDR1 SGHVS, CDR2 FQNEAQ.